The source of this T cell receptor (beta chain) is a study of T cells in Graves' hyperthyroidism and ophthalmopathy. Study findings and constraints: Most clonotypes expanded in thyroid above 0.001 were likewise present in blood.

This clonotype appeared many times. Its specificity is unknown. RNA transcripts gave rise to amplified TCR beta CDR3 regions. HTBI primers were the set used in a first-round RT-PCR of the TCR CDR3. Via MiXCR, TCRdb re-called the multiplex PCR reads, giving one row per CDR3 protein. Of about half a million distinct CDR3 sequences in the sample, around 20% were seen once. The V gene end was trimmed by 6 bases and the J gene end by 5 bases; junction bases not matched to a gene: 12. The germline CDR1 and CDR2 sequences are LNHNV and YYDKDF (reference sequence). CDR3 length equals 15 residues. Graves' hyperthyroidism without ophthalmopathy progression within 18 months was termed stable.

Sequenced material: blood. The source of this sequence is a man aged 18 to 35 with Graves' hyperthyroidism. The chain employs TRBV15 and TRBJ2-5, with 7 bases identical to TRBD2. The DNA of the CDR3 is TGTGCCACCAGTGAAAGGGGAGGGGACCTGGAGACCCAGTACTTC. Translation: CATSERGGDLETQYF.